A single sample gave rise to the 4 T cell receptor beta chains below, sequenced in a study of technical replicates of blood from a few donors. The table came from immunoSEQ multiplex PCR; TCRdb's copy has only in-frame clones and leaves some out. The sample records about 78,000 clones, 95% being singletons. The specimen was T cells isolated from PBMCs. These receptors were obtained from a human donor in good health.

With regard to this clone: Different DNA sequences within this sample yield the same CDR3. The J gene is TRBJ1-4, the V gene TRBV30; 7 bases match TRBD1. The CDR3 is 13 residues long. Germline V lookup: CDR1 GTSNPN, CDR2 SVGIG (reference sequence). The V gene end was trimmed by 1 base and the J gene end by 8 bases; junction bases not matched to a gene: 4. CDR3 protein: CAWSGQGGEKLFF. The CDR3 nucleotides are TGTGCCTGGAGTGGACAGGGAGGCGAAAAACTGTTTTTT.

The chain has TRBV5-4 and TRBJ2-2; D uncertain. This CDR3 has 14 residues. CDR1 is SGHNT and CDR2 is YYREEE in the germline V gene (reference sequence). V lost 4 bases to trimming and J lost 0 bases, with 7 bases between them. The CDR3 nucleotides are TGTGCCAGCAGCCCGCAGACGAACACCGGGGAGCTGTTTTTT. It yields the protein CASSPQTNTGELFF.

The chain is built from TRBV7-9 and TRBJ2-7, with 7 nucleotides matching TRBD1. There are 14 residues in the CDR3. V gave up 1 base and J gave up 6 bases; unmatched junction bases: 6. The germline CDR1 and CDR2 sequences are SEHNR and FQNEAQ (reference sequence). The CDR3 region is CASSLGTGEFEQYF. CDR3 bases: TGTGCCAGCAGCTTAGGAACAGGGGAATTCGAGCAGTACTTC.

The V call is TRBV27, the J call TRBJ2-1, with 9 bases lining up with TRBD1. The CDR3 runs to 16 residues. The V gene end was trimmed by 7 bases and the J gene end by 9 bases; junction bases not matched to a gene: 16. Germline values: CDR1 MNHEY, CDR2 SMNVEV (reference sequence). The DNA of the CDR3 is TGTGCCAGCAACCCTAGAACAGGGGGCAGCTTACGTGAGCAGTTCTTC. It is translated as CASNPRTGGSLREQFF.